A single sample gave rise to the 28 T cell receptor beta chains below, sequenced in a study of blood T cells in healthy people across ages. PCR was performed a second time for about 6 to 11 cycles using a sample-barcoded 5' primer and a J-beta primer mix. Via MiXCR, TCRdb re-called the 5' RACE reads, giving one row per CDR3 protein. This sample has about 840,000 distinct CDR3 sequences, with 25% to 30% found just once. These data also formed part of another study, on T cells of mothers and their children.

The specimen was blood. These receptors all stem from a middle-aged woman in good health.

The chain links TRBV4-3 to TRBJ1-5, with D perhaps TRBD1 (6 bases). The germline gives CDR1 LGHNA, CDR2 YSLEER. Trimming stripped 4 bases from V and 4 bases from J, with 17 bases between. This CDR3 is 16 amino acids long. As DNA, the CDR3 is TGCGCCAGCAGCCGGGAGATCGGGGGCTGGAATCAGCCCCAGCATTTT. It encodes CASSREIGGWNQPQHF.

This rearrangement joins TRBV12-3 or TRBV12-4 to TRBJ1-4; TRBD1 aligns across 8 bases. The CDR3 loop spans 15 amino acids. The ends lost 6 bases at V and 5 bases at J; junction bases unmatched: 8. The CDR3 DNA reads as TGTGCCAGCAGACGGACAGGGCAGGGGAATGAAAAACTGTTTTTT. The encoded protein is CASRRTGQGNEKLFF.

This clonotype was recorded at least ten times. This sequence may be a read error, since a much larger clone differs from it by one base. The rearrangement links TRBV3-1 to TRBJ2-4; TRBD2 agrees at 8 bases. J gave up 13 bases and V 3 bases, and 23 bases lay outside the gene matches. The CDR3 loop spans 18 amino acids. CDR1 is LGHDT, CDR2 YNNKEL, per germline (reference sequence). The CDR3 region has the DNA TGTGCCAGCAGCCAGGAGCCGTCCGGGGGGGGATATAACGATGAGCAGTACTTC. This sequence encodes CASSQEPSGGGYNDEQYF.

This clonotype was counted only a few times. The chain carries TRBV7-3 and TRBJ2-7, with a weak D call TRBD1 (6 bases). The CDR3 extends over 17 amino acids. Germline V gives CDR1 SGHTA, CDR2 FQGTGA. The V gene lost 5 bases and the J gene lost 4 bases, with 24 bases spanning the gap. This CDR3 reads CASSPDPPQQGKYEQYF. The CDR3 DNA reads as TGTGCCAGCAGCCCCGACCCCCCTCAACAGGGAAAGTACGAGCAGTACTTC.

In this sample, this clonotype turned up a few times. J is TRBJ2-3 and V is TRBV7-2; TRBD2 agrees at 8 bases. The V gene end was trimmed by 6 bases and the J gene end by 3 bases; junction bases not matched to a gene: 11. The CDR3 covers 16 residues. The V gene's germline CDR1 is SGHTA and CDR2 FQGNSA. The CDR3: CASSSTGGPVTDTQYF. The CDR3, as DNA: TGTGCCAGCAGTTCCACGGGGGGGCCCGTGACAGATACGCAGTATTTT.

The chain joins TRBV18 to TRBJ2-1; D uncertain. V was clipped by 2 bases and J by 5 bases, with 7 bases between them. Germline-derived CDR1 and CDR2 are KGHSH and LQKENI. CDR3 size: 13 residues. The CDR3, as DNA: TGTGCCAGCTCACCAGGGATCCACAATGAGCAGTTCTTC. Translated, it gives CASSPGIHNEQFF.

This sequence joins TRBV20-1 and TRBJ2-3; TRBD2 might be the D (5 bases). The germline V gene encodes CDR1 DFQATT and CDR2 SNEGSKA (reference sequence). The CDR3 length is 14 residues. The V gene lost 5 bases and the J gene lost 4 bases, with 16 bases spanning the gap. For the CDR3, the DNA is TGCAGTGCTGGAGGCCTACCGGGTCCAGATACGCAGTATTTT. It codes for CSAGGLPGPDTQYF.

This CDR3 reads CASSSGGIAGRETQYF. The CDR3 DNA sequence: TGTGCCAGCAGCTCCGGCGGGATAGCGGGGAGGGAGACCCAGTACTTC. This chain uses TRBV5-5 with TRBJ2-5, with TRBD2 identical over 8 bases. Germline CDR1 SGHKS, CDR2 YYEKEE (reference sequence). The CDR3 is made up of 16 amino acids. V lost 3 bases, J lost 5 bases, and 12 bases stayed unmatched.

The J gene is TRBJ1-5, the V gene TRBV12-3 or TRBV12-4, with D perhaps matching TRBD1 (5 bases). The CDR3 is 15 amino acids. V was shortened by 6 bases and J by 6 bases, with 18 bases between the two germline ends. In DNA, the CDR3 is TGTGCCAGCAGCCCGGGACTTGGGCCCAGTCAGCCCCAGCATTTT. Translation: CASSPGLGPSQPQHF.

V and J are TRBV29-1 and TRBJ2-1; a possible D gene is TRBD2 (6 bases). Germline V lookup: CDR1 SQVTM, CDR2 ANQGSEA. The ends were cut back, 3 bases at V and 5 bases at J, with 11 bases in the middle. The CDR3 is made up of 13 amino acids. CDR3 amino acids: CSVDPPGDNEQFF. CDR3 DNA: TGCAGCGTTGACCCCCCGGGGGACAATGAGCAGTTCTTC.

V gene TRBV7-3 combines with J gene TRBJ2-2; 7 nucleotides match TRBD1. V lost 5 bases and J lost 5; bases outside the gene matches: 8. CDR3 length: 15 residues. Per the germline V gene, CDR1 is SGHTA and CDR2 is FQGTGA. CDR3 bases: TGTGCCAGCAGCCCCGACAGGGATTCGACCGGGGAGCTGTTTTTT. Its translation is CASSPDRDSTGELFF.

The chain employs TRBV14 and TRBJ2-7; possible D gene TRBD2, 5 bases. Trimming removed 2 bases from V and 1 base from J, with 12 bases in between. Germline lookup yields CDR1 SGHDN and CDR2 FVKESK. The CDR3 totals 15 residues. Here the CDR3 reads CASSQKGLNSYEQYF. The CDR3 DNA follows: TGTGCCAGCAGCCAAAAAGGACTGAATTCCTACGAGCAGTACTTC.

V is TRBV30 and J is TRBJ1-1; D perhaps matches TRBD1 (6 bases). From germline, CDR1 is GTSNPN and CDR2 SVGIG (reference sequence). This CDR3 comprises 15 residues. V gave up 4 bases and J gave up 2 bases, with 17 bases separating them. The CDR3 DNA is TGTGCCTGGACGGGGGGCGAGGAGTCTAACACTGAAGCTTTCTTT. It specifies CAWTGGEESNTEAFF.

Note on this clonotype: A read error may be the cause here, since a much bigger clone is one base away. J is TRBJ1-2 and V is TRBV4-1; D is perhaps TRBD1 (5 bases). Germline CDR1 reads MGHRA; CDR2 reads YSYEKL. V was pared by 1 base and J by 7 bases, with 25 bases between. The CDR3 spans 18 residues. CDR3 region: CASSQGRIRGGDWAGYTF. The CDR3 nucleotides are TGCGCCAGCAGCCAAGGTCGGATCCGGGGAGGGGATTGGGCTGGCTACACCTTC.

The V and J genes are TRBV9 and TRBJ2-1; TRBD2 might be the D (6 bases). Germline CDR1 and CDR2: SGDLS and YYNGEE. Trimming took 0 bases from V and 3 from J, leaving 10 bases between them. This CDR3 contains 15 residues. CDR3 bases: TGTGCCAGCAGCGTAGCTCCGGGGGACTACAATGAGCAGTTCTTC. Its protein is CASSVAPGDYNEQFF.

This clonotype occurred once. The chain is built from TRBV12-3 or TRBV12-4 and TRBJ1-6, with a possible D match to TRBD1 (6 bases). The CDR3 contains 15 residues. The ends were cut back, 5 bases at V and 7 bases at J, with 15 bases in the middle. The CDR3 region is CASSPRGQKNSPLHF. CDR3 nucleotides: TGTGCCAGCAGTCCACGAGGACAGAAAAATTCACCCCTCCACTTT.

The chain carries TRBV19 and TRBJ2-7, with a weak D call TRBD1 (6 bases). Germline values: CDR1 LNHDA, CDR2 SQIVND (reference sequence). This CDR3 is 15 amino acids long. The V end was cut by 5 bases, the J end by 0 bases, with 14 bases between. The CDR3 protein is CASSSSGVDSYEQYF. The CDR3 nucleotides are TGTGCCAGTAGTTCATCAGGGGTCGACTCCTACGAGCAGTACTTC.

The chain has TRBV4-1 and TRBJ2-7; TRBD1 aligns across 8 bases. Germline V gene lookup returns CDR1 MGHRA and CDR2 YSYEKL. The CDR3 is 16 amino acids. Trimming cost V 1 base and J 0 bases; bases outside gene matches: 5. This CDR3 reads CASSQAGTGDSYEQYF. The CDR3, as DNA: TGCGCCAGCAGCCAAGCCGGGACAGGAGACTCCTACGAGCAGTACTTC.

The chain has TRBV4-1 and TRBJ1-1; 9 bases map to TRBD1. The J segment lost 6 bases and the V segment lost 1 base, leaving 18 bases of the junction unmatched. Germline V gene sequence: CDR1 MGHRA, CDR2 YSYEKL. This CDR3 has 19 amino acids. The CDR3 nucleotides are TGCGCCAGCAGCCAAGTAAGGGGACAGGGTTTGCAGGGCCACGCTGAAGCTTTCTTT. Protein product: CASSQVRGQGLQGHAEAFF.

As regards this clonotype: A junction end diverges from the germline sequence, so it may reflect a read error. This sequence joins TRBV6-1 and TRBJ1-3, with D hard to call. This CDR3 contains 13 residues. Germline CDR1 and CDR2: MNHNS and SASEGT. CDR3 nucleotide sequence: TGTGCCAGTTCTACCAACTCTGAAAACACCATATATTTT. Its protein product is CASSTNSENTIYF.

This chain links TRBV20-1 with TRBJ2-3; D is undetermined. With 4 bases removed from V and 5 bases from J, the gap between germline ends came to 13 bases. The CDR3 covers 13 residues. CDR1 and CDR2 (germline): DFQATT, SNEGSKA (reference sequence). CDR3 bases: TGCAGTGCTAAGCCGGCAGGCGGAGATACGCAGTATTTT. This gives the protein CSAKPAGGDTQYF.

This clonotype was detected many times. The chain combines TRBV7-9 with TRBJ2-4, with D possibly matching TRBD1 (5 bases). The CDR3 has 17 residues. Germline CDR1 and CDR2: SEHNR and FQNEAQ (reference sequence). The germline V and J ends were trimmed by 2 bases and 0 bases, with 14 bases remaining between them. The CDR3 sequence is CASSLSEQALAKNIQYF. The CDR3 DNA sequence: TGTGCCAGCAGCTTAAGTGAACAGGCCCTAGCCAAAAACATTCAGTACTTC.

This clonotype was observed a few times. This chain connects TRBV7-3 to TRBJ2-5; D is possibly TRBD2 (6 bases). Germline V lookup: CDR1 SGHTA, CDR2 FQGTGA. The CDR3 runs to 15 residues. V shed 5 bases and J shed 2 bases, with 15 bases lying between them. The CDR3 region has the DNA TGTGCCAGCAGCCCTATGGGACTCCTTCAAGAGACCCAGTACTTC. As protein: CASSPMGLLQETQYF.

The chain joins TRBV7-9 to TRBJ1-1; D might be TRBD1 (5 bases). CDR1 SEHNR and CDR2 FQNEAQ come from the germline V gene (reference sequence). The CDR3 length is 11 residues. The ends were cut back, 8 bases at V and 10 bases at J, with 14 bases in the middle. In DNA form, the CDR3 reads TGTGCCAGCTCGCCAGCGGGGGGAGCTTTCTTT. Encoded protein: CASSPAGGAFF.

The chain employs TRBV12-3 or TRBV12-4 and TRBJ2-7, with D uncertain. Deletions cut 8 bases from V and 3 bases from J, with 11 bases between. The CDR3 totals 12 residues. The CDR3 DNA sequence: TGTGCCAGCCGCTTTAGTCTCTACGAGCAGTACTTC. This codes for CASRFSLYEQYF.

This clonotype was seen repeatedly, ten times or more. The rearrangement uses TRBV6-6 and TRBJ2-7; D may be TRBD1 (5 bases). Trimming shortened V by 0 bases and J by 2 bases, and 8 bases separated the two germline ends. CDR3 size: 14 residues. Germline V gene lookup returns CDR1 MNHNY and CDR2 SVGAGI (reference sequence). In nucleotides, the CDR3 is TGTGCCAGCAGTTACTCACCAGGGACCTACGAGCAGTACTTC. As protein: CASSYSPGTYEQYF.

The gene calls are TRBV13 and TRBJ2-7; 7 nucleotides agree with TRBD1. This CDR3 contains 14 residues. The germline gives CDR1 PRHDT, CDR2 FYEKMQ (reference sequence). V shed 1 base and J 4 bases; nucleotides not matched to a gene: 4. CDR3 sequence (DNA): TGTGCCAGCAGCTTAGTTGAGGGGGCTTACGAGCAGTACTTC. This gives the protein CASSLVEGAYEQYF.

The chain links TRBV7-2 to TRBJ2-3; tentatively, D is TRBD1 (5 bases). This CDR3 comprises 15 residues. V lost 4 bases, J lost 4 bases, and 15 bases lay in between. Germline assignment: CDR1 SGHTA and CDR2 FQGNSA. CDR3 residues: CASSSDTSWADTQYF. The CDR3, as DNA: TGTGCCAGCAGCTCGGACACTTCGTGGGCAGATACGCAGTATTTT.